What follows are 32 T cell receptor beta chains derived from one specimen sequenced in a study of T cells after posttransplantation cyclophosphamide. Controls had myeloablative marrow grafts with methotrexate and calcineurin inhibitor, sampled at 1 year. Repertoires were generated with immunoSEQ multiplex PCR, while TCRdb's copy carries only in-frame clones and drops some. Among more than 8,000 clones listed, approximately 88% were seen once. This specimen was PBMCs, taken 420 to 450 days after allogeneic stem cell transplant with calcineurin inhibitor and methotrexate. All receptors derive from a male patient aged 50 to 59 who received an allogeneic stem cell transplant from an unrelated donor, was CMV-positive, and had chronic GVHD only. Certain T cells may be donor cells from the graft.

A single count supports this clone. The V and J genes are TRBV11-3 and TRBJ1-2, with 9 bases lining up with TRBD1. CDR1 is SGHNT, CDR2 YENEEA, per germline. The CDR3 runs 14 residues. Trimming removed 3 bases from V and 6 bases from J; junction bases left unmatched: 5. The CDR3 DNA is TGTGCCAGCAGCTTGGGACAGGGTGCTCATGGCTACACCTTC. This sequence encodes CASSLGQGAHGYTF.

The chain couples TRBV19 to TRBJ1-5; 9 nucleotides match TRBD1. With V trimmed by 5 bases and J by 7 bases, 12 bases remained unmatched. Germline V CDR1 and CDR2: LNHDA, SQIVND (reference sequence). The CDR3 has 16 amino acids. CDR3 DNA sequence: TGTGCCAGTAGTGGGGTCTTACAGGGGGCTGGGCAGCCCCAGCATTTT. Translated: CASSGVLQGAGQPQHF.

The J gene is TRBJ2-2, the V gene TRBV7-9, with D possibly TRBD1 on 6 matching bases. CDR3 length: 18 residues. Trimming pared 5 bases from V and 1 base from J, leaving 20 bases between. Germline V gene lookup returns CDR1 SEHNR and CDR2 FQNEAQ (reference sequence). The CDR3 spells CASSDGTSGTMNTGELFF. CDR3 sequence (DNA): TGTGCCAGCAGCGATGGGACATCCGGGACCATGAACACCGGGGAGCTGTTTTTT. The full variable domain, in which reference TRBV7-9 and TRBJ2-2 provide the parts outside the CDR3, is DTGVSQNPRHKITKRGQNVTFRCDPISEHNRLYWYRQTLGQGPEFLTYFQNEAQLEKSRLLSDRFSAERPKGSFSTLEIQRTEQGDSAMYLCASSDGTSGTMNTGELFFGEGSRLTVL.

The chain links TRBV27 to TRBJ2-1, with D tentatively TRBD2 (5 bases). CDR1 MNHEY and CDR2 SMNVEV come from the germline V gene (reference sequence). The CDR3 has 12 residues. V lost 7 bases to trimming and J lost 10 bases, with 14 bases between them. Here the CDR3 DNA reads TGTGCCAGCATCCCGGACCCGGGGGAGCAGTTCTTC. Its protein is CASIPDPGEQFF.

The chain combines TRBV9 with TRBJ2-1; TRBD2 matches at 8 bases. The V segment lost 3 bases and the J segment 3 bases; nucleotides outside the gene matches: 8. There are 16 residues in the CDR3. Per germline, CDR1 SGDLS and CDR2 YYNGEE. Written as DNA, the CDR3 is TGTGCCAGCAGCGCCGGAGCGGGAGCGAACTACAATGAGCAGTTCTTC. This gives the protein CASSAGAGANYNEQFF. The entire variable domain, with the rest obtained from reference TRBV9 and TRBJ2-1, is as follows: DSGVTQTPKHLITATGQRVTLRCSPRSGDLSVYWYQQSLDQGLQFLIQYYNGEERAKGNILERFSAQQFPDLHSELNLSSLELGDSALYFCASSAGAGANYNEQFFGPGTRLTVL.

The CDR3 DNA sequence: TGTGCCAGCAGTTCCCCTAGCTCCAACTACGAGCAGTACTTC. This translates into CASSSPSSNYEQYF. V usage is TRBV6-5 and J usage is TRBJ2-7; TRBD2 might be the D (5 bases). Germline CDR1 and CDR2: MNHEY and SVGAGI. This CDR3 spans 14 amino acids. V gave up 4 bases and J gave up 3 bases, with 13 bases separating them.

The CDR3 sequence is CASGRVSTDTQYF. CDR3 DNA sequence: TGTGCCAGCGGTAGAGTTAGCACAGATACGCAGTATTTT. The chain is built from TRBV25-1 and TRBJ2-3; D unresolved. The CDR3 is 13 amino acids. V shed 8 bases and J shed 0 bases, with 9 bases lying between them. Germline V CDR1 and CDR2: MGHDK, SYGVNS.

This chain links TRBV6-1 with TRBJ2-1, with D possibly TRBD1 on 5 matching bases. With 0 bases removed from V and 0 bases from J, the gap between germline ends came to 21 bases. The CDR3 is 20 amino acids. Germline V lookup: CDR1 MNHNS, CDR2 SASEGT. The chain's CDR3 is CASSEASWGRWGSSYNEQFF. The CDR3 DNA follows: TGTGCCAGCAGTGAAGCTAGTTGGGGCCGGTGGGGTAGCTCCTACAATGAGCAGTTCTTC.

The chain couples TRBV19 to TRBJ2-7; 9 bases match TRBD2. CDR1 and CDR2 from the germline V gene are LNHDA and SQIVND (reference sequence). The CDR3 is 15 amino acids. V gave up 6 bases and J gave up 3 bases; unmatched junction bases: 9. CDR3: CASRLGGTSSYEQYF. CDR3 nucleotide sequence: TGTGCCAGTAGGCTCGGGGGGACTAGCAGCTACGAGCAGTACTTC.

This chain uses TRBV7-9 with TRBJ1-2; D is perhaps TRBD1 (5 bases). With 5 bases removed from V and 2 bases from J, the gap between germline ends came to 15 bases. This CDR3 region has 15 residues. Per the germline V gene, CDR1 is SEHNR and CDR2 is FQNEAQ (reference sequence). The DNA of the CDR3 is TGTGCCAGCAGCGATAGGCCGGCAGGGAACTATGGCTACACCTTC. Its translation: CASSDRPAGNYGYTF.

The count of this clone is one. The chain couples TRBV2 to TRBJ1-2, with D possibly matching TRBD1 (5 bases). Germline loops: CDR1 SNHLY, CDR2 FYNNEI. The length of the CDR3 is 12 residues. Trimming shortened V by 6 bases and J by 8 bases, and 13 bases separated the two germline ends. The CDR3 reads CASRGDSWGYTF. The CDR3 coding sequence is TGTGCCAGCAGAGGTGACAGTTGGGGCTACACCTTC.

The rearrangement uses TRBV9 and TRBJ2-1; 9 bases agree with TRBD2. Germline loops: CDR1 SGDLS, CDR2 YYNGEE. The length of the CDR3 is 15 residues. Trimming at V came to 0 bases and at J to 6 bases, leaving 4 bases not matched to a gene. CDR3 nucleotide sequence: TGTGCCAGCAGCGTAGGGTCTAGCGGGATCAATGAGCAGTTCTTC. Translated, it gives CASSVGSSGINEQFF. Together with reference TRBV9 and TRBJ2-1, the CDR3 gives the full variable domain: DSGVTQTPKHLITATGQRVTLRCSPRSGDLSVYWYQQSLDQGLQFLIQYYNGEERAKGNILERFSAQQFPDLHSELNLSSLELGDSALYFCASSVGSSGINEQFFGPGTRLTVL.

This clone was seen once. This chain connects TRBV6-1 to TRBJ1-3; D call uncertain. The CDR3 has 15 amino acids. V lost 7 bases and J 0 bases, leaving 13 bases between the germline ends. Per germline, CDR1 MNHNS and CDR2 SASEGT. CDR3 amino acids: CASMPTTISGNTIYF. As DNA, the CDR3 is TGTGCCAGCATGCCAACTACCATCTCTGGAAACACCATATATTTT.

The chain links TRBV27 to TRBJ1-5, with 7 bases aligning to TRBD1. CDR3 length: 14 amino acids. Looked up from germline, CDR1 is MNHEY and CDR2 is SMNVEV (reference sequence). After removal of 2 bases from V and 6 bases from J, the junction contained 4 bases not matched to a gene. The CDR3 coding sequence is TGTGCCAGCAGTTTAGCAGGGGGTATTCAGCCCCAGCATTTT. It yields the protein CASSLAGGIQPQHF.

The chain carries TRBV6-6 and TRBJ1-2; 7 bases are a match to TRBD1. CDR3 length equals 15 residues. CDR1 is MNHNY and CDR2 is SVGAGI in the germline V gene (reference sequence). Germline trimming cut 2 bases from V and 4 bases from J; bases unmatched to any gene: 7. This CDR3 is CASSYGQGGGYGYTF. The CDR3 DNA follows: TGTGCCAGCAGTTACGGGCAGGGGGGAGGCTATGGCTACACCTTC.

This sequence joins TRBV10-3 and TRBJ1-3, with 7 nucleotides matching TRBD1. There are 14 residues in the CDR3. V was pared by 11 bases and J by 1 base, with 8 bases of the junction left unmatched. Germline loops: CDR1 ENHRY, CDR2 SYGVKD. The CDR3 DNA reads as TGTGCCGCGAGACAGGGAGGATCTGGAAACACCATATATTTT. The encoded protein is CAARQGGSGNTIYF.

The gene calls are TRBV11-3 and TRBJ2-3; D is unresolved. The CDR3 sequence is 13 residues long. Germline V gene data show CDR1 as SGHNT and CDR2 as YENEEA. With 5 bases removed from V and 4 bases from J, the gap between germline ends came to 10 bases. Written as DNA, the CDR3 is TGTGCCAGCAGCCGCGACTGGTCAGATACGCAGTATTTT. Translated, it gives CASSRDWSDTQYF.

This chain joins TRBV5-1 and TRBJ2-7, with 9 positions matching TRBD1. The V segment lost 4 bases and the J segment 3 bases; nucleotides outside the gene matches: 8. Germline CDR1 reads SGHRS; CDR2 reads YFSETQ. CDR3 length: 15 residues. The CDR3 sequence: CASSPEGTGNYEQYF. The CDR3, as DNA: TGCGCCAGCAGCCCGGAAGGGACAGGGAACTACGAGCAGTACTTC.

This sequence joins TRBV11-2 and TRBJ1-2, with 8 bases lining up with TRBD1. Germline lookup yields CDR1 SGHAT and CDR2 FQNNGV. The CDR3 is made up of 13 amino acids. Trimming took 4 bases from V and 4 from J; bases not matched to a gene: 2. As DNA, the CDR3 is TGTGCCAGCAGCTCGGACAGGGTCTATGGCTACACCTTC. Its protein product is CASSSDRVYGYTF.

The V and J genes are TRBV7-9 and TRBJ2-7; D is possibly TRBD1 (5 bases). CDR1 is SEHNR, CDR2 FQNEAQ, per germline (reference sequence). V was cut by 5 bases and J by 2 bases, with 16 bases left in between. The CDR3 runs to 15 residues. As DNA, the CDR3 is TGTGCCAGCAGCCCTATGATAGGGGCCCCCTACGAGCAGTACTTC. Translated, it gives CASSPMIGAPYEQYF.

This clone has just one count. The rearrangement joins TRBV6-1 to TRBJ2-1; maybe TRBD1 (6 bases). This CDR3 spans 15 amino acids. Trimming removed 5 bases from V and 0 bases from J, with 11 bases in between. Germline V gene lookup returns CDR1 MNHNS and CDR2 SASEGT. The CDR3 loop is CASSFQGISYNEQFF. CDR3 DNA sequence: TGTGCCAGCAGTTTTCAGGGGATCTCCTACAATGAGCAGTTCTTC.

By proportion, this clone is medium-sized. J is TRBJ1-2 and V is TRBV6-5, with a weak D call TRBD1 (5 bases). Between the trimmed V and J ends, which lost 6 bases and 0 bases, there was a span of 5 bases. CDR1 MNHEY and CDR2 SVGAGI come from the germline V gene. The CDR3 has 12 residues. In DNA, the CDR3 is TGTGCCAGCAGGGGGCCTAACTATGGCTACACCTTC. This gives the protein CASRGPNYGYTF.

The rearrangement joins TRBV9 to TRBJ2-3, with TRBD2 matching 7 bases. V lost 4 bases and J lost 6; bases outside the gene matches: 8. The V gene's germline CDR1 is SGDLS and CDR2 YYNGEE. The CDR3 is made up of 14 amino acids. The CDR3 coding sequence is TGTGCCAGCAGCTCCCACACTAGCGTCGATACGCAGTATTTT. This sequence encodes CASSSHTSVDTQYF.

This clone was counted only a few times. V gene TRBV21-1 combines with J gene TRBJ1-2; TRBD1 is the table's D call, not checked against the DNA. TRBV21-1 is listed as a pseudogene. This CDR3 is built from 16 residues. The CDR3 region has the DNA TGTGCCAGCAGCAAAGAGGGGGGACAGATGAACTATGGCTACACCTTC. This sequence encodes CASSKEGGQMNYGYTF.

The CDR3 protein is CASSPLGLAGAYEQYF. The CDR3 nucleotides read TGTGCCAGCAGTCCGCTCGGACTAGCGGGGGCCTACGAGCAGTACTTC. The rearrangement joins TRBV27 to TRBJ2-7; 13 nucleotides align to TRBD2. V lost 5 bases and J lost 2; bases outside the gene matches: 6. CDR1 and CDR2 (germline): MNHEY, SMNVEV (reference sequence). The CDR3 has 16 residues.

The V and J genes are TRBV7-7 and TRBJ2-7; D unclear. In germline, CDR1 is SSHAT, CDR2 FNYEAQ (reference sequence). The CDR3 has 13 amino acids. Deletions cut 3 bases from V and 7 bases from J, with 13 bases between. The CDR3 protein is CASSLAESDEQYF. CDR3 bases: TGTGCCAGCAGCTTGGCGGAGTCAGATGAGCAGTACTTC.

This chain joins TRBV7-9 and TRBJ1-1; 7 bases align to TRBD1. Germline CDR1 SEHNR, CDR2 FQNEAQ (reference sequence). V was clipped by 2 bases and J by 7 bases; unmatched bases: 7. This CDR3 is built from 14 residues. CDR3 sequence (DNA): TGTGCCAGCAGCTTAAATGGACAGGCCGTTGAAGCTTTCTTT. Its translation is CASSLNGQAVEAFF.

The genes are TRBV18 and TRBJ1-2, with 9 bases fitting TRBD1. The CDR3 has 14 residues. Germline lookup yields CDR1 KGHSH and CDR2 LQKENI. Unmatched junction bases numbered 0, after V lost 1 base and J lost 3 bases. Here the CDR3 reads CASSPRDRDYGYTF. CDR3 sequence (DNA): TGTGCCAGCTCACCACGGGACAGGGACTATGGCTACACCTTC.

V usage is TRBV4-2 and J usage is TRBJ2-5, with D possibly being TRBD2 (7 bases). The CDR3 sequence is 16 residues long. CDR1 LGHNA and CDR2 YNFKEQ come from the germline V gene. V was trimmed by 4 bases and J by 2 bases, leaving 17 bases between them. Here the CDR3 reads CASSPLSGRGQETQYF. CDR3 sequence (DNA): TGTGCCAGCAGCCCGCTGTCGGGGAGGGGGCAAGAGACCCAGTACTTC.

This chain links TRBV13 with TRBJ2-7; 11 bases match TRBD2. V trimming: 5 bases; J trimming: 3 bases; junction bases outside the gene matches: 3. The germline V gene encodes CDR1 PRHDT and CDR2 FYEKMQ (reference sequence). The CDR3 is made up of 14 amino acids. CDR3 in DNA: TGTGCCAGCAGCCCTAGCGGGGGGTACTACGAGCAGTACTTC. Amino acid sequence: CASSPSGGYYEQYF.

The chain is built from TRBV4-1 and TRBJ1-5, with 8 bases matching TRBD1. Germline trimming cut 1 base from V and 2 bases from J; bases unmatched to any gene: 4. Germline V gives CDR1 MGHRA, CDR2 YSYEKL. The CDR3 consists of 16 residues. CDR3 nucleotides: TGCGCCAGCAGCCAAGGGACAGGGTCCCGCAATCAGCCCCAGCATTTT. Translating it yields CASSQGTGSRNQPQHF.

V and J are TRBV4-2 and TRBJ2-6, with 9 bases identical to TRBD1. Germline lookup yields CDR1 LGHNA and CDR2 YNFKEQ. The CDR3 totals 17 residues. V was clipped by 0 bases and J by 0 bases; unmatched bases: 0. DNA of the CDR3: TGTGCCAGCAGCCAAGAGGGACAGGGCTCTGGGGCCAACGTCCTGACTTTC. Amino acids: CASSQEGQGSGANVLTF.